These 31 T cell receptor beta chains were all obtained from the same sample, sequenced in a study of identical twins. One entry per CDR3 protein, called by TCRdb with MiXCR from the 5' RACE reads. The repertoire holds about 340,000 distinct CDR3 sequences, around 9.7% seen once, with over 7% in the top ten. Sequenced material: naive T cells sorted from blood. The receptors stem from a woman in her 50s in good health.

There are many counts of this clonotype. The chain links TRBV10-3 to TRBJ1-1; D is uncertain. The V gene's germline CDR1 is ENHRY and CDR2 SYGVKD. The CDR3 has 13 residues. V lost 4 bases and J lost 3, with 9 bases in between. Here the CDR3 reads CAISGQEYTEAFF. The CDR3 region has the DNA TGTGCCATCAGTGGGCAGGAGTACACTGAAGCTTTCTTT.

J is TRBJ1-5 and V is TRBV7-9, with 7 bases aligning to TRBD1. The V gene's germline CDR1 is SEHNR and CDR2 FQNEAQ (reference sequence). V lost 1 base and J lost 7; bases outside the gene matches: 10. This CDR3 spans 16 amino acids. The chain's CDR3 is CASSLGGQGVRQPQHF. The CDR3 coding sequence is TGTGCCAGCAGCTTAGGAGGCCAGGGGGTCCGGCAGCCCCAGCATTTT.

V usage is TRBV12-3 or TRBV12-4 and J usage is TRBJ2-1, with D possibly called TRBD1 or TRBD2 (5 bases each). Trimming removed 6 bases from V and 9 bases from J, with 12 bases in between. The CDR3 totals 12 residues. The CDR3 protein is CASRGTPAEQFF. CDR3 DNA: TGTGCCAGCAGGGGGACCCCTGCTGAGCAGTTCTTC.

In this sample, this clonotype turned up a few times. The chain carries TRBV5-1 and TRBJ2-2; 9 bases map to TRBD1. The V gene end was trimmed by 4 bases and the J gene end by 1 base; junction bases not matched to a gene: 8. CDR1 SGHRS and CDR2 YFSETQ come from the germline V gene. The CDR3 is 17 amino acids. In DNA form, the CDR3 reads TGCGCCAGCAGCACCGTGACGGGACAGGGGAACACCGGGGAGCTGTTTTTT. Its translation is CASSTVTGQGNTGELFF.

This clonotype was counted a few times. The V and J genes are TRBV6-1 and TRBJ1-1, with D perhaps matching TRBD1 (6 bases). CDR3 length: 14 amino acids. Per germline, CDR1 MNHNS and CDR2 SASEGT. V gave up 4 bases and J gave up 0 bases, with 9 bases separating them. The CDR3 sequence is CASSAGAMNTEAFF. The CDR3 DNA reads as TGTGCCAGCAGTGCAGGGGCGATGAACACTGAAGCTTTCTTT.

The genes are TRBV12-3 or TRBV12-4 and TRBJ2-7; D call uncertain. The V end was cut by 5 bases, the J end by 6 bases, with 8 bases between. This CDR3 region has 11 residues. The CDR3 loop reads CASSRGSEQYV. The DNA of the CDR3 is TGTGCCAGCAGTCGAGGCTCCGAGCAGTACGTC.

Ten or more counts support this clonotype. This chain joins TRBV6-1 and TRBJ2-7, with 8 bases matching TRBD1. With V trimmed by 5 bases and J by 5 bases, 8 bases remained unmatched. This CDR3 comprises 14 residues. CDR1 is MNHNS and CDR2 is SASEGT in the germline V gene. CDR3 amino acids: CASSPGGEGHEQYV. The CDR3 region has the DNA TGTGCCAGCAGTCCAGGGGGCGAGGGACACGAGCAGTACGTC.

In its sample, this clonotype was seen many times. The chain couples TRBV20-1 to TRBJ2-1, with TRBD2 matching 10 bases. CDR1 is DFQATT and CDR2 is SNEGSKA in the germline V gene (reference sequence). After removal of 5 bases from V and 5 bases from J, the junction contained 9 bases not matched to a gene. The length of the CDR3 is 15 residues. The CDR3 DNA follows: TGCAGTGCTTCTCCGAGCGGGAGGGTCCACAATGAGCAGTTCTTC. Translation: CSASPSGRVHNEQFF.

V is TRBV6-2 or TRBV6-3 and J is TRBJ2-1, with a tentative D call TRBD2 (6 bases). Deletions cut 7 bases from V and 1 base from J, with 17 bases between. The CDR3 runs to 16 residues. Per the germline V gene, CDR1 is MNHEY and CDR2 is SVGEGT. CDR3 sequence (DNA): TGTGCCAGCACCGGACGGGGGAGTGGATCCTACAATGAGCAGTTCTTC. It is translated as CASTGRGSGSYNEQFF.

The chain links TRBV5-5 to TRBJ1-2, with D tentatively TRBD1 (6 bases). Per the germline V gene, CDR1 is SGHKS and CDR2 is YYEKEE (reference sequence). The V end was cut by 0 bases, the J end by 3 bases, with 9 bases between. The CDR3 consists of 14 residues. The CDR3, as DNA: TGTGCCAGCAGCTTGGTCCCAGGGGACTATGGCTACACCTTC. It codes for CASSLVPGDYGYTF.

This clonotype was counted between two and nine times. The chain couples TRBV10-2 to TRBJ2-7; the D call may be TRBD1 or TRBD2 (5 bases each). The ends were cut back, 5 bases at V and 3 bases at J, with 17 bases in the middle. Germline V CDR1 and CDR2: WSHSY, SAAADI. CDR3 length: 15 residues. The CDR3 protein is CASSIRRGGYYEQYV. CDR3 sequence (DNA): TGCGCCAGCAGTATCCGGCGTGGGGGTTACTACGAGCAGTACGTC.

This clonotype was picked up many times. J is TRBJ1-1 and V is TRBV12-3 or TRBV12-4, with D maybe TRBD1 (6 bases). The V and J ends lost 6 bases and 7 bases respectively, with 9 bases between them. The CDR3 totals 11 residues. DNA of the CDR3: TGTGCCAGCAGAAACAGGGTTGAAGCTTTCTTT. Translation gives CASRNRVEAFF.

This clonotype was picked up many times. The chain employs TRBV14 and TRBJ2-7; D is unclear. This CDR3 has 12 residues. Germline V gene data show CDR1 as SGHDN and CDR2 as FVKESK. Trimming removed 6 bases from V and 2 bases from J, with 8 bases in between. The CDR3 spells CASSRNPYEQYV. The CDR3 DNA follows: TGTGCCAGCAGTCGAAACCCCTACGAGCAGTACGTC.

The chain carries TRBV24-1 and TRBJ2-1; no definite D call. Germline loops: CDR1 KGHDR, CDR2 SFDVKD. The CDR3 extends over 14 amino acids. Trimming stripped 2 bases from V and 6 bases from J, with 10 bases between. The CDR3 protein is CATSDSNSFNEQFF. As DNA, the CDR3 is TGTGCCACCAGTGATTCTAATAGTTTCAATGAGCAGTTCTTC.

This clonotype was seen more than once but under ten times. This chain links TRBV12-3 or TRBV12-4 with TRBJ1-5; no reliable D call. V was trimmed by 1 base and J by 5 bases, leaving 15 bases between them. The CDR3 loop spans 16 amino acids. CDR3 DNA: TGTGCCAGCAGTTTAGGCTCGGCAGGAGTAGATCAGCCCCAGCATTTT. As protein: CASSLGSAGVDQPQHF.

The sample holds a few counts of this clonotype. The chain has TRBV12-3 or TRBV12-4 and TRBJ2-3; TRBD2 aligns across 7 bases. This CDR3 spans 12 amino acids. V lost 8 bases to trimming and J lost 4 bases; unmatched junction nucleotides: 3. The CDR3 nucleotides are TGTGCCAGCCGGGAGGTAGCAGATACGCAGTATTTT. Its translation is CASREVADTQYF.

This clonotype appeared a few times. The chain uses TRBV3-1 and TRBJ2-5; a weak D match, TRBD2 (5 bases). Germline-derived CDR1 and CDR2 are LGHDT and YNNKEL (reference sequence). This CDR3 region has 16 residues. V shed 1 base and J shed 4 bases, with 16 bases lying between them. For the CDR3, the DNA is TGTGCCAGCAGCCAAGGTCGGACTGCCTCCCCAGAGACCCAGTACTTC. It codes for CASSQGRTASPETQYF.

The chain has TRBV6-1 and TRBJ2-7; 8 nucleotides line up with TRBD1. CDR1 and CDR2 (germline): MNHNS, SASEGT. The CDR3 runs 14 residues. Unmatched junction bases numbered 7, after V lost 6 bases and J lost 3 bases. The CDR3 protein is CASRGQAIHYEQYV. CDR3 nucleotide sequence: TGTGCCAGCAGGGGACAGGCTATCCACTACGAGCAGTACGTC.

This clonotype was seen many times. This chain joins TRBV5-1 and TRBJ2-1; possible D gene TRBD1, 6 bases. Germline loops: CDR1 SGHRS, CDR2 YFSETQ. The V and J ends lost 4 bases and 6 bases respectively, with 11 bases between them. CDR3 length: 13 amino acids. Here the CDR3 reads CASSTRTVNEQFF. The CDR3 DNA reads TGCGCCAGCAGCACCCGGACAGTCAATGAGCAGTTCTTC. Full variable domain (missing parts from reference TRBV5-1 and TRBJ2-1): KAGVTQTPRYLIKTRGQQVTLSCSPISGHRSVSWYQQTPGQGLQFLFEYFSETQRNKGNFPGRFSGRQFSNSRSEMNVSTLELGDSALYLCASSTRTVNEQFFGPGTRLTVL.

There are many counts of this clonotype. V usage is TRBV12-3 or TRBV12-4 and J usage is TRBJ2-6, with D perhaps given as TRBD1 or TRBD2 (5 bases each). CDR3 length equals 15 residues. V dropped 2 bases and J dropped 4 bases, with 9 bases sitting between them. DNA of the CDR3: TGTGCCAGCAGTTTATTGGGACCCGGGGCCAACGTCCTGACTTTC. It codes for CASSLLGPGANVLTF.

This clonotype occurred many times. The chain carries TRBV6-5 and TRBJ1-1; the D gene is possibly TRBD1 (5 bases). The germline gives CDR1 MNHEY, CDR2 SVGAGI. The V gene lost 2 bases and the J gene lost 0 bases, with 13 bases spanning the gap. CDR3 size: 16 residues. The CDR3 DNA follows: TGTGCCAGCAGTTACGGAGACAGTCTGATGAACACTGAAGCTTTCTTT. It translates to CASSYGDSLMNTEAFF.

The chain has TRBV5-6 and TRBJ2-5, with unresolved D. Trimming pared 4 bases from V and 6 bases from J, leaving 16 bases between. The germline V gene has CDR1 SGHDT and CDR2 YYEEEE. The CDR3 contains 14 residues. The CDR3 coding sequence is TGTGCCAGCAGCCCGGACGCGGAGTTAAAGACCCAGTACTTC. Amino acid sequence: CASSPDAELKTQYF.

The chain has TRBV9 and TRBJ2-1; 10 nucleotides line up with TRBD2. Germline V CDR1 and CDR2: SGDLS, YYNGEE. The J segment lost 7 bases and the V segment lost 3 bases, leaving 10 bases of the junction unmatched. CDR3 size: 16 residues. CDR3 residues: CASSGEAGGPGNEQFF. CDR3 in DNA: TGTGCCAGCAGCGGTGAAGCGGGAGGGCCGGGAAATGAGCAGTTCTTC. The complete variable domain, with remaining parts taken from reference TRBV9 and TRBJ2-1, reads DSGVTQTPKHLITATGQRVTLRCSPRSGDLSVYWYQQSLDQGLQFLIQYYNGEERAKGNILERFSAQQFPDLHSELNLSSLELGDSALYFCASSGEAGGPGNEQFFGPGTRLTVL.

There are many counts of this clonotype. The rearrangement joins TRBV15 to TRBJ2-1; 8 bases line up with TRBD2. This CDR3 is built from 13 residues. Losses at the gene ends were 9 bases for V and 3 bases for J; bases not matched to a gene: 4. Germline CDR1 LNHNV, CDR2 YYDKDF (reference sequence). CDR3 amino acids: CATGSGVYNEQFF. Written as DNA, the CDR3 is TGTGCCACTGGTAGCGGGGTCTACAATGAGCAGTTCTTC.

This clonotype was recorded at least ten times. The chain recombines TRBV7-3 with TRBJ2-3; the D is unclear. There are 13 residues in the CDR3. Trimming shortened V by 3 bases and J by 3 bases, and 7 bases separated the two germline ends. The germline V gene encodes CDR1 SGHTA and CDR2 FQGTGA. CDR3 residues: CASSFTGTDTQYF. The CDR3 nucleotides read TGTGCCAGCAGCTTCACCGGGACAGATACGCAGTATTTT.

This clonotype was recorded a few times. The chain couples TRBV12-3 or TRBV12-4 to TRBJ1-2; tentatively, D is TRBD1 (5 bases). The CDR3 has 14 amino acids. V was trimmed by 5 bases and J by 8 bases, leaving 18 bases between them. CDR3 sequence: CASSLRRGDRGYTF. CDR3 bases: TGTGCCAGCAGTCTCCGGAGGGGAGATAGAGGCTACACCTTC.

This rearrangement joins TRBV3-1 to TRBJ2-1; TRBD2 aligns across 10 bases. V shed 1 base, J shed 5 bases, and the junction held 2 bases outside the gene matches. Germline loops: CDR1 LGHDT, CDR2 YNNKEL (reference sequence). The CDR3 loop spans 15 amino acids. The CDR3 protein is CASSQAAGGNNEQFF. In DNA, the CDR3 is TGTGCCAGCAGCCAAGCAGCGGGAGGGAACAATGAGCAGTTCTTC.

Many counts were recorded for this clonotype. The chain couples TRBV7-9 to TRBJ2-7, with 11 bases lining up with TRBD1. Losses at the gene ends were 5 bases for V and 1 base for J; bases not matched to a gene: 4. CDR1 and CDR2 (germline): SEHNR, FQNEAQ (reference sequence). This CDR3 is 15 amino acids long. CDR3 nucleotides: TGTGCCAGCAGCGTAGGGACAGGGGGTTCCTACGAGCAGTACTTC. It yields the protein CASSVGTGGSYEQYF.

This clonotype was counted only a few times. This sequence joins TRBV12-3 or TRBV12-4 and TRBJ2-5; no clear D. With 4 bases removed from V and 0 bases from J, the gap between germline ends came to 9 bases. There are 14 residues in the CDR3. The DNA for the CDR3 is TGTGCCAGCAGTTACTCGGGCCACCAAGAGACCCAGTACTTC. This encodes CASSYSGHQETQYF.

The chain has TRBV6-4 and TRBJ2-3; D unclear. This CDR3 spans 15 amino acids. The V and J ends lost 0 bases and 5 bases respectively, with 12 bases between them. CDR1 MRHNA and CDR2 SNTAGT come from the germline V gene. The CDR3 bases are TGTGCCAGCAGTGACTCCTGGGCCGAACTAGATACGCAGTATTTT. Translated, it gives CASSDSWAELDTQYF.

The sample holds a few counts of this clonotype. V is TRBV27 and J is TRBJ2-1; unclear D gene. Trimming left V 4 bases short and J 0 bases short, with 4 bases between. This CDR3 has 13 residues. The germline V gene has CDR1 MNHEY and CDR2 SMNVEV (reference sequence). As DNA, the CDR3 is TGTGCCAGCAGTTGGGGCTCCTACAATGAGCAGTTCTTC. Translated: CASSWGSYNEQFF.